This TCR beta chain originates from a study of blood T cell repertoires in COVID-19. Study details: Sites across the United States, Italy and Spain contributed samples from acute and convalescent COVID-19. T cells, B-cell-depleted T cells, or PBMCs supplied cDNA or gDNA.

This clone was observed a handful of times. Authors' data handling: Reference gene primer amplification yielded estimated nucleated cell counts. Clones were read by immunoSEQ multiplex PCR, and TCRdb kept only the in-frame ones, dropping some. D and trimming come from the DNA, and the V and J calls and clone size come from that table. The data contain about 150,000 clones, about four fifths of them singletons. The CDR3 has 15 residues. Trimming removed 0 bases from V and 4 bases from J, with 12 bases in between. Germline CDR1 is LGHDT and CDR2 is YNNKEL (reference sequence). The rearrangement joins TRBV3-1 (or the pseudogene TRBV3-2) to TRBJ1-1, with D perhaps matching TRBD1 (5 bases). This receptor was identified in a woman older than 75 with acute or convalescent COVID-19. Sequenced material: peripheral blood. The CDR3 protein is CASSQEWEGATEAFF. The CDR3 DNA follows: TGTGCCAGCAGCCAAGAGTGGGAAGGGGCCACTGAAGCTTTCTTT.